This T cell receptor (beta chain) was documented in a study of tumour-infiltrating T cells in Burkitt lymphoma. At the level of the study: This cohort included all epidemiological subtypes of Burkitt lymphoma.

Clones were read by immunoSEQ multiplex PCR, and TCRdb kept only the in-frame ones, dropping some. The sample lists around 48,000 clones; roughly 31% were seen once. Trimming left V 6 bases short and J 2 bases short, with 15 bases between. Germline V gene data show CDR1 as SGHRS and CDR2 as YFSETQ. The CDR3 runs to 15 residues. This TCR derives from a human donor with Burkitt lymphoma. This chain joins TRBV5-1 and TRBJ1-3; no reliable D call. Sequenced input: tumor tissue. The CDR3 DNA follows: TGCGCCAGCAAAGACCCTTATTCCCCTGGAAACACCATATATTTT. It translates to CASKDPYSPGNTIYF. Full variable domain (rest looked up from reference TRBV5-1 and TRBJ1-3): KAGVTQTPRYLIKTRGQQVTLSCSPISGHRSVSWYQQTPGQGLQFLFEYFSETQRNKGNFPGRFSGRQFSNSRSEMNVSTLELGDSALYLCASKDPYSPGNTIYFGEGSWLTVV.